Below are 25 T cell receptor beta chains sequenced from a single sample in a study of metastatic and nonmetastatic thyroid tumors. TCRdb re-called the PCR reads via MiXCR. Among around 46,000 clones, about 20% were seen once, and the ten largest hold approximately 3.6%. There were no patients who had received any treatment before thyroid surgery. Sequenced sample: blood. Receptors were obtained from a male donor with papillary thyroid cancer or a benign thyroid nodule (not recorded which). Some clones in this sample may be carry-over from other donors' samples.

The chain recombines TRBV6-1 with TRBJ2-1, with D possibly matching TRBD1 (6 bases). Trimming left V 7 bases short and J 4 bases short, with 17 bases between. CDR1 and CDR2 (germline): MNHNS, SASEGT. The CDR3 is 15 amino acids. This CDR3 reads CASIETGILYNEQFF. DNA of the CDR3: TGTGCCAGCATAGAGACAGGTATCCTATACAATGAGCAGTTCTTC.

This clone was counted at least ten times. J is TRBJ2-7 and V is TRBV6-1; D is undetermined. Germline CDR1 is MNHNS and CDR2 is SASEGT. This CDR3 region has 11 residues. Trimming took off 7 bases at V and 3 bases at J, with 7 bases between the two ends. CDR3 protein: CASNRYYEQYF. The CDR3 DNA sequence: TGTGCCAGCAATCGCTACTACGAGCAGTACTTC.

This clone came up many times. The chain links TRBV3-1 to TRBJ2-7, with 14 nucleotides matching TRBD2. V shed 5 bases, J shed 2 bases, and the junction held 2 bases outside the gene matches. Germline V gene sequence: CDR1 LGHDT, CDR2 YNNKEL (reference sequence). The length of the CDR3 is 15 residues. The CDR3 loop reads CASSAGLAGAYEQYF. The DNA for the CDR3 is TGTGCCAGCAGCGCGGGACTAGCGGGAGCCTACGAGCAGTACTTC.

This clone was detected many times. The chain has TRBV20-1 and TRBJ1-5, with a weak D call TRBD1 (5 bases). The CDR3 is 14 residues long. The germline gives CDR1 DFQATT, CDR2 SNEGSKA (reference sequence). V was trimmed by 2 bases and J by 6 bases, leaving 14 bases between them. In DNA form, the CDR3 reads TGCAGTGCTAGATTGGGGGTTGTAGGTCAGCCCCAGCATTTT. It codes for CSARLGVVGQPQHF.

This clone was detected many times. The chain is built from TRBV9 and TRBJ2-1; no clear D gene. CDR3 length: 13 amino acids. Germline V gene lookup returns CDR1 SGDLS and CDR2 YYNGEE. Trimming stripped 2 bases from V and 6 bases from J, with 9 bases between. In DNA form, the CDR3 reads TGTGCCAGCAGCGTTGGACCGTCCAATGAGCAGTTCTTC. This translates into CASSVGPSNEQFF. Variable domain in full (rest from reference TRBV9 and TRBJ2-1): DSGVTQTPKHLITATGQRVTLRCSPRSGDLSVYWYQQSLDQGLQFLIQYYNGEERAKGNILERFSAQQFPDLHSELNLSSLELGDSALYFCASSVGPSNEQFFGPGTRLTVL.

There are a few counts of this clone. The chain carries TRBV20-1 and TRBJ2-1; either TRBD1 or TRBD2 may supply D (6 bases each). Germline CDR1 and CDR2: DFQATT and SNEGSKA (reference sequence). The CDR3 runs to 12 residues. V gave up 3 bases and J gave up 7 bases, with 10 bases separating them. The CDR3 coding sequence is TGCAGTGCTAGGCCGGGGGCTAATGAGCAGTTCTTC. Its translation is CSARPGANEQFF.

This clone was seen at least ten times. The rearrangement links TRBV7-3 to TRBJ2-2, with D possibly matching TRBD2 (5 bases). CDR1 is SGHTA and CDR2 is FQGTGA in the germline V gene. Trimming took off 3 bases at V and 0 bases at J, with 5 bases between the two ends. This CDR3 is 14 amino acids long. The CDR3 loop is CASSLRANTGELFF. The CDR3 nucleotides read TGTGCCAGCAGCTTGAGGGCGAACACCGGGGAGCTGTTTTTT.

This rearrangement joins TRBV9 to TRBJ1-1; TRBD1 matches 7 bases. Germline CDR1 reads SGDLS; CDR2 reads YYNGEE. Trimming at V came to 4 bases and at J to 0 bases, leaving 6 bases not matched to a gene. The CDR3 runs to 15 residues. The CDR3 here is CASSPQTGLNTEAFF. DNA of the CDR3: TGTGCCAGCAGCCCCCAGACAGGGTTGAACACTGAAGCTTTCTTT. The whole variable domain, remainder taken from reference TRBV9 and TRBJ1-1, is DSGVTQTPKHLITATGQRVTLRCSPRSGDLSVYWYQQSLDQGLQFLIQYYNGEERAKGNILERFSAQQFPDLHSELNLSSLELGDSALYFCASSPQTGLNTEAFFGQGTRLTVV.

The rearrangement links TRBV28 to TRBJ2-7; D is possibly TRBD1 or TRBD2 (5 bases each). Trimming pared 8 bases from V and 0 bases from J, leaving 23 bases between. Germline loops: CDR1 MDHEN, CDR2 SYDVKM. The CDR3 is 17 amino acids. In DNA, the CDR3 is TGTGCCAGCTCCGGAGTCGGGGCCGGGCGAGTCTCCTACGAGCAGTACTTC. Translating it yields CASSGVGAGRVSYEQYF.

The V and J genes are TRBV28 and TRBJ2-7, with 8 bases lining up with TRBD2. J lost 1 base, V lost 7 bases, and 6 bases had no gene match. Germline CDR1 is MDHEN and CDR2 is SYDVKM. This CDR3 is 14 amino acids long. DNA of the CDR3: TGTGCCAGCATCACGGCGGGAGGATCCTACGAGCAGTACTTC. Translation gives CASITAGGSYEQYF.

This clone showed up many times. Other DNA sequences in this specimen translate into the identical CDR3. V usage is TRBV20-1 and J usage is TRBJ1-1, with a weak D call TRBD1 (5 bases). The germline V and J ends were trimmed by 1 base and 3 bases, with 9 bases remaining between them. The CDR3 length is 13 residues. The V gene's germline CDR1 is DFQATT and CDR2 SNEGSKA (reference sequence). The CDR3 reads CSARGQGDTEAFF. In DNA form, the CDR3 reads TGCAGTGCTAGAGGGCAGGGTGACACTGAAGCTTTCTTT.

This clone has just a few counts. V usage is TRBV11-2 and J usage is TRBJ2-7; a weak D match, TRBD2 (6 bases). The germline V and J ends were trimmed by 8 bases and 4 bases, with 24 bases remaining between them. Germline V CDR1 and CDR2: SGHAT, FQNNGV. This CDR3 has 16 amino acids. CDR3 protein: CASAIQPGAKVYEQYF. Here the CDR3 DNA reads TGTGCCAGCGCAATTCAGCCGGGAGCTAAGGTGTACGAGCAGTACTTC.

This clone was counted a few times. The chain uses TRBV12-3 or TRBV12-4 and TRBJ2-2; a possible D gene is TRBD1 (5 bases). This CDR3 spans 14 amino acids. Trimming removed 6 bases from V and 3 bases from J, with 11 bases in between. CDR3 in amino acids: CASSPGLYTGELFF. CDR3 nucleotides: TGTGCCAGCAGCCCAGGGCTGTACACCGGGGAGCTGTTTTTT.

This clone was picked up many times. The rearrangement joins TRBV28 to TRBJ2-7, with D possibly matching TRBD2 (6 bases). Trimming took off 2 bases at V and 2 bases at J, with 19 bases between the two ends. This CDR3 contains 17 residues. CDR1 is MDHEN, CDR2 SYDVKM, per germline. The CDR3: CASSLPTAGSITYEQYF. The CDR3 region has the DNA TGTGCCAGCAGTTTACCGACGGCGGGGTCCATCACCTACGAGCAGTACTTC.

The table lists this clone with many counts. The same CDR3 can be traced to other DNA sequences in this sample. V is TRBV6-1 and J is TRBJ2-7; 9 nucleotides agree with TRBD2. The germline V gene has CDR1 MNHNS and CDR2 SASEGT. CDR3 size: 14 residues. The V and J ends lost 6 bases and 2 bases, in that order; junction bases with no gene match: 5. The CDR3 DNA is TGTGCCAGCAGGGGCGGGGGGGGGCCCTACGAGCAGTACTTC. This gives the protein CASRGGGGPYEQYF.

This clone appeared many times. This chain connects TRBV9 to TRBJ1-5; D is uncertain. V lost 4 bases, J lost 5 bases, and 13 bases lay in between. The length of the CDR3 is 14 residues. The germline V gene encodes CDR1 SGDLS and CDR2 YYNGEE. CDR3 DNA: TGTGCCAGCAGCCCTTTTGTCGGAGATCAGCCCCAGCATTTT. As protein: CASSPFVGDQPQHF.

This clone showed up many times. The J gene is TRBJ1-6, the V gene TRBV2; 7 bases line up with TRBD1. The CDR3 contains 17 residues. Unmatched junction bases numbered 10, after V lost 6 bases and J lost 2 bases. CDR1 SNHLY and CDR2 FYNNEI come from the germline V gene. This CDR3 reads CASSPQGGRTYNSPLHF. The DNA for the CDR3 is TGTGCCAGCAGCCCGCAGGGGGGAAGGACCTATAATTCACCCCTCCACTTT.

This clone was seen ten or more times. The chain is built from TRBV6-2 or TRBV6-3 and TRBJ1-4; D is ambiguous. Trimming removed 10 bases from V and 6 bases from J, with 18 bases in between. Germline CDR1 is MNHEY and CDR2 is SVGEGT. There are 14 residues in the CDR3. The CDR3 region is CATLSGWGDEKLFF. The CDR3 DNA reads TGTGCCACCCTCTCAGGTTGGGGAGATGAAAAACTGTTTTTT.

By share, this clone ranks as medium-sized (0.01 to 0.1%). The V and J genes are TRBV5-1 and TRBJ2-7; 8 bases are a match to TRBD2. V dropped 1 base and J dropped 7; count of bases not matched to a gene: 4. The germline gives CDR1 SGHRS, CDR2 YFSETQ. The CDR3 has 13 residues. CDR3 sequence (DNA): TGCGCCAGCAGCTTGACTAGCGGTAGGGAGCAGTACTTC. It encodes CASSLTSGREQYF.

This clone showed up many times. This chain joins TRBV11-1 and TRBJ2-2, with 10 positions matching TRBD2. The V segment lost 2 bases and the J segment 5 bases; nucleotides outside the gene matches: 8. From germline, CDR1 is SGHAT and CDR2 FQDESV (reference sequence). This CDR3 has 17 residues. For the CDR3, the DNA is TGTGCCAGCAGCTTATCATCTGCGGGACTAGCGACCGGGGAGCTGTTTTTT. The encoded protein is CASSLSSAGLATGELFF. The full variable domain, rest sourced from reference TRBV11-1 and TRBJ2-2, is EAEVAQSPRYKITEKSQAVAFWCDPISGHATLYWYRQILGQGPELLVQFQDESVVDDSQLPKDRFSAERLKGVDSTLKIQPAELGDSAMYLCASSLSSAGLATGELFFGEGSRLTVL.

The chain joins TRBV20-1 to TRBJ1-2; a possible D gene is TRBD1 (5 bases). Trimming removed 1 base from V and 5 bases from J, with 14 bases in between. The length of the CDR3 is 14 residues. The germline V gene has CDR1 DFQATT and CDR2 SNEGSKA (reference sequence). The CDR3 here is CSARGEMGPYGYTF. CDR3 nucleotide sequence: TGCAGTGCTAGAGGGGAAATGGGACCTTATGGCTACACCTTC.

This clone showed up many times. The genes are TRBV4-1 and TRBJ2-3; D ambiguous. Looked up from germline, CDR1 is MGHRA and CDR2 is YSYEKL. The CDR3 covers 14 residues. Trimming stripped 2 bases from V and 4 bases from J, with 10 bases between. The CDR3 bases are TGCGCCAGCAGCCAACAGGTTATGGCAGATACGCAGTATTTT. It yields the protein CASSQQVMADTQYF.

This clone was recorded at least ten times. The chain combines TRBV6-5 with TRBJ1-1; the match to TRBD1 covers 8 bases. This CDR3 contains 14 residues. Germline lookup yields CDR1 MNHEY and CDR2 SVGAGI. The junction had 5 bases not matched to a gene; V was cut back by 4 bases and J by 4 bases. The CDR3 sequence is CASSLQGASTEAFF. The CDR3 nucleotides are TGTGCCAGCAGTTTGCAGGGGGCGAGCACTGAAGCTTTCTTT.

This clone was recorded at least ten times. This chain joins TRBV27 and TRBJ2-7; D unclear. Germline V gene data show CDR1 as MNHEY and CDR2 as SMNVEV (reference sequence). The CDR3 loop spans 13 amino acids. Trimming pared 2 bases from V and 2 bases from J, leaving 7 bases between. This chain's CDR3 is CASSLDGTYEQYF. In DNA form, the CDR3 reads TGTGCCAGCAGTTTAGATGGGACCTACGAGCAGTACTTC.

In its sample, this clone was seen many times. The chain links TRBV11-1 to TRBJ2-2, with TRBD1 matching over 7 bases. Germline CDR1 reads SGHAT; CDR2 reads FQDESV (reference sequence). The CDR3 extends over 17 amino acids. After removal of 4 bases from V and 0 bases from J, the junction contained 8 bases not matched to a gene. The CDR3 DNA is TGTGCCAGCAGCTCTTCGACGACAGGGACGAACACCGGGGAGCTGTTTTTT. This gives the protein CASSSSTTGTNTGELFF.